One sample yielded the 14 T cell receptor beta chains listed below, sequenced in a study of ipilimumab plus nivolumab after autologous stem cell transplantation (dated by TCRdb to about 2021). Preparation of the library involved the immunoSEQ multiplex PCR assay. TCRdb obtained this table from immuneACCESS and retained in-frame rearrangements with V and J assigned. These tables miss some clones; where compared with another copy, unresolved V genes account for less than half of the shortfall, and the remainder is unexplained. For this sample the table gives around 15,000 clones, of which 70% to 90% were detected only once. Of the sample, approximately 20% falls within the top ten clones. Sample: PBMCs, taken in a trial of ipilimumab plus nivolumab as post-transplant consolidation. The receptors were gathered from a male donor with diffuse large B-cell lymphoma.

The V and J genes are TRBV5-5 and TRBJ2-2; TRBD1 is a possible D gene (5 bases). Germline lookup yields CDR1 SGHKS and CDR2 YYEKEE (reference sequence). The V and J ends lost 5 bases and 2 bases respectively, with 19 bases between them. CDR3 size: 17 residues. CDR3 nucleotides: TGTGCCAGCAGTCGCGAATGGGGCACAGAAAACACCGGGGAGCTGTTTTTT. Protein sequence: CASSREWGTENTGELFF.

The CDR3 loop reads CASSRAPDSNYGYTF. The CDR3, as DNA: TGCGCCAGCAGCAGAGCCCCGGACAGTAACTATGGCTACACCTTC. V usage is TRBV4-3 and J usage is TRBJ1-2; weak D call: TRBD1 (6 bases). Germline CDR1 reads LGHNA; CDR2 reads YSLEER. This CDR3 is built from 15 residues. V lost 5 bases and J 1 base, leaving 14 bases between the germline ends.

The chain has TRBV5-1 and TRBJ2-1; the match to TRBD1 covers 9 bases. The V and J ends lost 4 bases and 9 bases, in that order; junction bases with no gene match: 11. The germline V gene encodes CDR1 SGHRS and CDR2 YFSETQ. CDR3 length: 15 residues. CDR3 sequence reads: CASSRPGTGIGEQFF. Written as DNA, the CDR3 is TGCGCCAGCAGCCGTCCCGGGACAGGGATCGGTGAGCAGTTCTTC.

The chain links TRBV27 to TRBJ2-7; TRBD1 matches 8 bases. Looked up from germline, CDR1 is MNHEY and CDR2 is SMNVEV (reference sequence). With 4 bases clipped from V and 6 bases from J, the junction kept 8 bases outside the gene matches. The length of the CDR3 is 14 residues. CDR3 DNA sequence: TGTGCCAGCAGTTCCCTCGGACAGGGTGGCGAGCAGTACTTC. This encodes CASSSLGQGGEQYF.

This chain uses TRBV5-6 with TRBJ2-6; the D is unclear. CDR1 is SGHDT, CDR2 YYEEEE, per germline. CDR3 size: 17 residues. V lost 6 bases and J 5 bases, leaving 21 bases between the germline ends. CDR3 sequence (DNA): TGTGCCAGCAATGTGCGCAATAGTCACAGTCGGGCCAACGTCCTGACTTTC. Its protein is CASNVRNSHSRANVLTF.

This sequence joins TRBV11-3 and TRBJ2-3; 9 bases agree with TRBD2. Germline V gene lookup returns CDR1 SGHNT and CDR2 YENEEA. The trim removed 1 base at V and 5 bases at J, leaving 7 bases unmatched. The CDR3 is 16 amino acids. The CDR3 DNA reads as TGTGCCAGCAGCTTAGCTCGGGCGGGGGGGCAAGATACGCAGTATTTT. It encodes CASSLARAGGQDTQYF.

The chain links TRBV10-3 to TRBJ1-4; no reliable D call. The CDR3 runs 15 residues. Germline V gene lookup returns CDR1 ENHRY and CDR2 SYGVKD. V was trimmed by 4 bases and J by 3 bases, leaving 12 bases between them. CDR3 protein: CAISGRPSPNEKLFF. The CDR3 DNA reads as TGTGCCATCAGTGGTAGACCGAGTCCTAATGAAAAACTGTTTTTT.

The genes are TRBV9 and TRBJ2-3; 9 nucleotides agree with TRBD2. The germline V gene has CDR1 SGDLS and CDR2 YYNGEE. This CDR3 contains 15 residues. The ends lost 4 bases at V and 1 base at J; junction bases unmatched: 4. The CDR3 is CASSFGTSRTDTQYF. CDR3 nucleotides: TGTGCCAGCAGCTTTGGGACTAGCCGCACAGATACGCAGTATTTT.

V is TRBV7-8 and J is TRBJ1-5; TRBD1 aligns across 7 bases. J was trimmed by 7 bases and V by 5 bases; bases with no gene match: 8. CDR3 length: 14 amino acids. In germline, CDR1 is SGHVS, CDR2 FQNEAQ. CDR3 nucleotide sequence: TGTGCCAGCAGCCCGACAGGGCCGGGACAGCCCCAGCATTTT. It yields the protein CASSPTGPGQPQHF.

The V call is TRBV15, the J call TRBJ2-1; 8 bases fit TRBD2. Germline V gives CDR1 LNHNV, CDR2 YYDKDF (reference sequence). Losses at the gene ends were 8 bases for V and 0 bases for J; bases not matched to a gene: 3. The CDR3 extends over 14 amino acids. This CDR3 is CATGGRHSYNEQFF. The DNA for the CDR3 is TGTGCCACCGGCGGGAGGCACTCCTACAATGAGCAGTTCTTC.

The chain combines TRBV5-1 with TRBJ2-1; possibly TRBD1 or TRBD2 for D (5 bases each). V was clipped by 7 bases and J by 7 bases, with 15 bases between them. Germline loops: CDR1 SGHRS, CDR2 YFSETQ. The CDR3 contains 13 residues. CDR3 coding DNA: TGCGCCAGCTTCGGGGCAGAAGGGAATGAGCAGTTCTTC. Its translation: CASFGAEGNEQFF. The variable domain in full, completed from reference TRBV5-1 and TRBJ2-1, reads KAGVTQTPRYLIKTRGQQVTLSCSPISGHRSVSWYQQTPGQGLQFLFEYFSETQRNKGNFPGRFSGRQFSNSRSEMNVSTLELGDSALYLCASFGAEGNEQFFGPGTRLTVL.

The gene calls are TRBV19 and TRBJ1-1, with no clear D. The V gene lost 1 base and the J gene lost 0 bases, with 9 bases spanning the gap. Germline V lookup: CDR1 LNHDA, CDR2 SQIVND (reference sequence). The CDR3 consists of 15 residues. The CDR3 here is CASSIAAQLNTEAFF. For the CDR3, the DNA is TGTGCCAGTAGTATAGCAGCACAGCTGAACACTGAAGCTTTCTTT.

The chain has TRBV7-9 and TRBJ2-7; unclear D gene. Trimming removed 5 bases from V and 0 bases from J, with 11 bases in between. The CDR3 is 14 amino acids. Germline V CDR1 and CDR2: SEHNR, FQNEAQ (reference sequence). The CDR3 nucleotides are TGTGCCAGCAGCCGAGGTGGCAACTCCTACGAGCAGTACTTC. Protein: CASSRGGNSYEQYF.

This clone appeared once. This rearrangement joins TRBV9 to TRBJ1-2; D remains unclear. The CDR3 spans 11 residues. Trimming took off 3 bases at V and 12 bases at J, with 12 bases between the two ends. Germline-derived CDR1 and CDR2 are SGDLS and YYNGEE. For the CDR3, the DNA is TGTGCCAGCAGCGGAAGCGGGGTCGACACCTTC. Translated: CASSGSGVDTF. Looking up the rest from reference TRBV9 and TRBJ1-2 gives the full variable domain: DSGVTQTPKHLITATGQRVTLRCSPRSGDLSVYWYQQSLDQGLQFLIQYYNGEERAKGNILERFSAQQFPDLHSELNLSSLELGDSALYFCASSGSGVDTFGSGTRLTVV.